Shown below are 2 T cell receptor beta chains from a single sample sequenced in a study of T cells in Graves' hyperthyroidism and ophthalmopathy. It was RNA transcripts that yielded the amplified TCR beta CDR3 regions. TCR CDR3 regions were first amplified by RT-PCR with HTBI primers. TCRdb recomputed calls from the multiplex PCR reads with MiXCR, one row per CDR3 protein. Found here are some 460,000 distinct CDR3 sequences, about a sixth of them singletons; the top ten hold 7.5% to 8%. The specimen sequenced was blood. These TCRs come from a young woman with Graves' hyperthyroidism.

The chain joins TRBV9 to TRBJ1-5; 8 nucleotides agree with TRBD1. V shed 3 bases, J shed 1 base, and the junction held 3 bases outside the gene matches. The length of the CDR3 is 15 residues. The germline V gene has CDR1 SGDLS and CDR2 YYNGEE. CDR3 DNA sequence: TGTGCCAGCAGCGGGGGACAGGCCAGCAATCAGCCCCAGCATTTT. Its protein is CASSGGQASNQPQHF.

To note about this clonotype: A much larger clone differs by one base, so this may be a read error. V and J are TRBV7-9 and TRBJ2-1, with 15 bases lining up with TRBD2. CDR1 SEHNR and CDR2 FQNEAQ come from the germline V gene (reference sequence). V was clipped by 2 bases and J by 7 bases; unmatched bases: 9. CDR3 length equals 18 residues. CDR3 loop: CASSLNPGLAGGLNEQFF. Here the CDR3 DNA reads TGTGCCAGCAGCTTAAATCCGGGACTAGCGGGAGGACTGAATGAGCAGTTCTTC.